Listed below are T cell receptor beta chains from one sample, sequenced in a study of T cell responses to AZD1222 COVID-19 vaccine. Clones were sequenced by immunoSEQ multiplex PCR, and TCRdb holds only the in-frame ones, with some missing. Among 150,000 or so clones listed, approximately 89% were seen once. The sample here was peripheral blood, taken on day 0 of AZD1222 vaccination. These receptors were collected from an adult in good health. CDR3s include the opening cysteine and the closing phenylalanine or tryptophan. The D gene is left open where the match is weak. Part of the rows lack a size; the others show once, few, many or a class for expanded clones.

j_call: TRBJ2-2
v_call: TRBV19
clone_size: NA
d_call: NA
cdr3_nt: TGTGCCAGTAGTATAGAAAGCGACACCGGGGAGCTGTTTTTT
cdr3_aa: CASSIESDTGELFF

j_call: TRBJ1-1
v_call: TRBV19
clone_size: NA
d_call: NA
cdr3_nt: TGTGCCAGTAGTATAGTAGGACCCCGGGGGATAGGGATGAACACTGAAGCTTTCTTT
cdr3_aa: CASSIVGPRGIGMNTEAFF

j_call: TRBJ1-1
v_call: TRBV12-3/TRBV12-4
clone_size: NA
d_call: NA
cdr3_nt: TGTGCCAGCAGACTCCTACGGAACACTGAAGCTTTCTTT
cdr3_aa: CASRLLRNTEAFF

j_call: TRBJ1-1
v_call: TRBV18
clone_size: NA
d_call: NA
cdr3_nt: TGTGCCAGCTCACCACGGAGCTATCCCCTGAACACTGAAGCTTTCTTT
cdr3_aa: CASSPRSYPLNTEAFF

j_call: TRBJ2-1
v_call: TRBV19
clone_size: NA
d_call: TRBD2
cdr3_nt: TGTGCCAGTAGTTGGTTGGGGGCGGGAGGGCCAAGTGGGCAGTTCTTC
cdr3_aa: CASSWLGAGGPSGQFF

j_call: TRBJ1-3
v_call: TRBV19
clone_size: few
d_call: NA
cdr3_nt: TGTGCCAGTAGTATTGACCGTTTCTCTGGAAACACCATATATTTT
cdr3_aa: CASSIDRFSGNTIYF

j_call: TRBJ2-3
v_call: TRBV19
clone_size: NA
d_call: TRBD2
cdr3_nt: TGTGCCAGCAGACCCCGGACTAGCGGGACCACAGATACGCAGTATTTT
cdr3_aa: CASRPRTSGTTDTQYF

j_call: TRBJ2-1
v_call: TRBV27
clone_size: NA
d_call: TRBD2
cdr3_nt: TGTGCCAGCAGTCCCTCCGGCGGGAGGGACCACAATGAGCAGTTCTTC
cdr3_aa: CASSPSGGRDHNEQFF

j_call: TRBJ2-3
v_call: TRBV5-4
clone_size: NA
d_call: NA
cdr3_nt: TGTGCCAGCAGCTTGATTGGGGGAGAAGATACGCAGTATTTT
cdr3_aa: CASSLIGGEDTQYF

j_call: TRBJ1-4
v_call: TRBV19
clone_size: NA
d_call: NA
cdr3_nt: TGTGCCAGTAGTATACGGGAGTTACAGAATGAAAAACTGTTTTTT
cdr3_aa: CASSIRELQNEKLFF

j_call: TRBJ2-7
v_call: TRBV30
clone_size: NA
d_call: NA
cdr3_nt: TGTGCCTGGAGTTATGGGGCCTACGAGCAGTACTTC
cdr3_aa: CAWSYGAYEQYF

j_call: TRBJ2-5
v_call: TRBV4-1
clone_size: NA
d_call: TRBD2
cdr3_nt: TGCGCCAGCAGCCATCCTGGACTAGCGCAAGAGACCCAGTACTTC
cdr3_aa: CASSHPGLAQETQYF

j_call: TRBJ2-1
v_call: TRBV3-1/TRBV3-2
clone_size: NA
d_call: NA
cdr3_nt: TGTGCCAGCAGCCAAGCGTCTGGGGGAACCATAAGCAATGAGCAGTTCTTC
cdr3_aa: CASSQASGGTISNEQFF

j_call: TRBJ2-1
v_call: TRBV24-1
clone_size: NA
d_call: NA
cdr3_nt: TGTGCCACCAGTGACGCTACCGACCTCGGGAGAGGGGCCTACAATGAGCAGTTCTTC
cdr3_aa: CATSDATDLGRGAYNEQFF

j_call: TRBJ1-3
v_call: TRBV29-1
clone_size: NA
d_call: NA
cdr3_nt: TGCAGCGTTGAAGAGGGGCCTGGGGACACCATATATTTT
cdr3_aa: CSVEEGPGDTIYF

j_call: TRBJ2-3
v_call: TRBV28
clone_size: NA
d_call: TRBD1
cdr3_nt: TGTGCCAGCAGTTGGCGGCCCTGGGACAGGGCTCGCCGGACGGTGGATACGCAGTATTTT
cdr3_aa: CASSWRPWDRARRTVDTQYF

j_call: TRBJ2-7
v_call: TRBV27
clone_size: NA
d_call: TRBD2
cdr3_nt: TGTGCCAGCACCCCTAGCGGGAGAGGGGGCTTGACGTACGAGCAGTACTTC
cdr3_aa: CASTPSGRGGLTYEQYF

j_call: TRBJ1-1
v_call: TRBV21-1
clone_size: NA
d_call: NA
cdr3_nt: TGTGCCAGCAGCCTCCGGCGGCAGGGTCGCACTGAAGCTTTCTTT
cdr3_aa: CASSLRRQGRTEAFF